The rows below give T cell receptor beta chains drawn from one sample of a study of PD-L1 blockade in urothelial cancer. Clones were read by immunoSEQ multiplex PCR, and TCRdb kept only the in-frame ones, dropping some. The sample holds 50,000 to 65,000 clones; about 86% are singletons and the top ten take 3.2%. Sequencing used PBMCs, obtained around atezolizumab (anti-PD-L1) treatment. These TCRs come from a man aged 65 to 79 with urothelial cancer. Both conserved end residues are part of each CDR3. Each record gives: J gene, V gene, CDR3 protein.

J gene: TRBJ2-7
V gene: TRBV14
CDR3 protein: CASSQWQGRHEQYF

J gene: TRBJ2-2
V gene: TRBV19
CDR3 protein: CASSPGQGSPSGTGELFF

J gene: TRBJ1-2
V gene: TRBV18
CDR3 protein: CASSPSSEPRANYGYTF

J gene: TRBJ1-4
V gene: TRBV6-4
CDR3 protein: CASSVTQGLREKLFF

J gene: TRBJ1-1
V gene: TRBV12-5
CDR3 protein: CASRTEMNTEAFF

J gene: TRBJ2-7
V gene: TRBV15
CDR3 protein: CATSSSAALLAGHYEQYF

J gene: TRBJ2-7
V gene: TRBV30
CDR3 protein: CAWSPGQGVVYEQYF

J gene: TRBJ1-5
V gene: TRBV5-8
CDR3 protein: CASSSDRGGFNQPQHF

J gene: TRBJ2-2
V gene: TRBV5-1
CDR3 protein: CASSFRQGAGELFF

J gene: TRBJ2-7
V gene: TRBV11-2
CDR3 protein: CASSLSRTGGYEQYF

J gene: TRBJ1-1
V gene: TRBV5-4
CDR3 protein: CASSRQGAGAFF

J gene: TRBJ2-5
V gene: TRBV5-1
CDR3 protein: CASSLQTYGTSETQYF

J gene: TRBJ2-7
V gene: TRBV5-1
CDR3 protein: CASSATQGANEQYF

J gene: TRBJ1-5
V gene: TRBV30
CDR3 protein: CAWSRLAGNQPQHF

J gene: TRBJ1-5
V gene: TRBV19
CDR3 protein: CASSIFPTDSNQPQHF

J gene: TRBJ2-3
V gene: TRBV25-1
CDR3 protein: CASSEGTGGFTDTQYF

J gene: TRBJ2-2
V gene: TRBV18
CDR3 protein: CASSPRGTENTGELFF

J gene: TRBJ2-7
V gene: TRBV15
CDR3 protein: CATSRDRGGPGEQYF

J gene: TRBJ2-1
V gene: TRBV11-3
CDR3 protein: CASSRLAGGYEQFF

J gene: TRBJ2-1
V gene: TRBV4-2
CDR3 protein: CASSQAGTSGRNEQFF